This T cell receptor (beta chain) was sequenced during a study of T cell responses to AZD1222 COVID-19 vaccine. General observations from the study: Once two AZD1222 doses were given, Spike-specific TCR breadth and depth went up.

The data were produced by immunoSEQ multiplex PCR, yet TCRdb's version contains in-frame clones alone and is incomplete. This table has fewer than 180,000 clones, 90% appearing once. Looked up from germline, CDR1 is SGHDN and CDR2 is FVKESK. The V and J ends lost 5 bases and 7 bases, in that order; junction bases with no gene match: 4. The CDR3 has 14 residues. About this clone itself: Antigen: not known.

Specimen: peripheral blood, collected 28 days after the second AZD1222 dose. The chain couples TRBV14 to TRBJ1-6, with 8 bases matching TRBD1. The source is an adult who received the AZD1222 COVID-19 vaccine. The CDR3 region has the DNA TGTGCCAGCAGCTACAGGGGGATGAATTCACCCCTCCACTTT. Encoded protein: CASSYRGMNSPLHF.